These 4 T cell receptor beta chains originate from one sample sequenced in a study of T-cell memory formation after mild COVID-19. TCRdb independently ran MiXCR on the 5' RACE reads; one entry per CDR3 protein. There are around 200,000 distinct CDR3 sequences in the sample; roughly 10% occur only once, and 3% to 3.5% lies in the top ten. What was sequenced was PBMCs or a T cell subset sorted from them (not recorded which). Source of these receptors: a man younger than 35 who had mild COVID-19 (a few samples of this study predate the infection). Cell type and time point are not known.

This clonotype has more than one count but fewer than ten. The V call is TRBV18, the J call TRBJ2-2; possible D gene TRBD2, 5 bases. Germline V lookup: CDR1 KGHSH, CDR2 LQKENI. The CDR3 contains 16 residues. The germline V and J ends were trimmed by 0 bases and 1 base, with 9 bases remaining between them. The CDR3 reads CASSPPTGWNTGELFF. As DNA, the CDR3 is TGTGCCAGCTCACCACCGACGGGGTGGAACACCGGGGAGCTGTTTTTT.

This clonotype was picked up one time. The chain couples TRBV9 to TRBJ2-5, with D possibly matching TRBD2 (5 bases). From germline, CDR1 is SGDLS and CDR2 YYNGEE. This CDR3 spans 15 amino acids. The germline V and J ends were trimmed by 4 bases and 5 bases, with 18 bases remaining between them. CDR3 coding DNA: TGTGCCAGCAGCTTCGCCCAGGAGGAAGGGGAGACCCAGTACTTC. Translation: CASSFAQEEGETQYF.

This chain uses TRBV7-2 with TRBJ2-1; 11 bases match TRBD2. V was clipped by 6 bases and J by 14 bases; unmatched bases: 15. The CDR3 spans 15 residues. Germline values: CDR1 SGHTA, CDR2 FQGNSA. CDR3: CASRPAGTSGGFEFF. The DNA for the CDR3 is TGTGCCAGCAGGCCTGCCGGGACTAGCGGAGGGTTTGAGTTCTTC.

The chain joins TRBV7-9 to TRBJ1-2, with a weak D call TRBD1 (6 bases). Looked up from germline, CDR1 is SEHNR and CDR2 is FQNEAQ (reference sequence). Deletions cut 10 bases from V and 4 bases from J, with 19 bases between. The CDR3 covers 14 residues. The CDR3 region has the DNA TGTGCCACCAGAGACAGGCGACTATTCTATGGCTACACCTTC. Residues: CATRDRRLFYGYTF.